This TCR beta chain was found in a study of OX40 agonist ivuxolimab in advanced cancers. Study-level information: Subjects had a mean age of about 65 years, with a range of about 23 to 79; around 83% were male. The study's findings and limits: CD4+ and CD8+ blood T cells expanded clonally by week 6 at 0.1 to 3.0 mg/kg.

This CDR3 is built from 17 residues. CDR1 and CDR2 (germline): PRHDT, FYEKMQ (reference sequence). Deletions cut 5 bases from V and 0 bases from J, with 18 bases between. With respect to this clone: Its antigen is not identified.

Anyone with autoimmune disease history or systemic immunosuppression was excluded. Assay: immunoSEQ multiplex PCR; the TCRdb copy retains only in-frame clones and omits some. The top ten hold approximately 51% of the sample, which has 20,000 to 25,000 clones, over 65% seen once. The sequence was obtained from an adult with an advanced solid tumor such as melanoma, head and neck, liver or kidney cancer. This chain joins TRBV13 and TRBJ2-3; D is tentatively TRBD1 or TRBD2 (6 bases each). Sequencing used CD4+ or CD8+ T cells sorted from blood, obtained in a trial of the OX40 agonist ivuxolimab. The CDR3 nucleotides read TGTGCCAGCAGCCGCGGGGTCAGGGGAGCTAGCACAGATACGCAGTATTTT. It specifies CASSRGVRGASTDTQYF.